This T cell receptor beta chain was obtained from a study of T cell responses to AZD1222 COVID-19 vaccine. Overall study context: Timing groups of about 4 and about 12 weeks for second doses were pooled.

Generated by immunoSEQ multiplex PCR, the TCRdb table keeps only in-frame clones and is missing some. The sample has some 200,000 clones; approximately 91% are singletons. Notes on this clone: What it recognizes is unknown.

General study results and limits: Sampling that yielded the repertoires occurred only after the peak T cell response.

The CDR3 contains 14 residues. Germline lookup yields CDR1 LGHDT and CDR2 YNNKEL (reference sequence). V was trimmed by 1 base and J by 6 bases, leaving 13 bases between them. The source material was peripheral blood, sampled on day 0 of AZD1222 vaccination. The sequence was obtained from an adult in good health. The chain recombines TRBV3-1 (or the pseudogene TRBV3-2) with TRBJ2-7; unclear D gene. The CDR3 bases are TGTGCCAGCAGCCAAGGGTCCGCAGATAGCGAGCAGTACTTC. Translating it yields CASSQGSADSEQYF.